The clone carrying this TCR beta chain was detected only a few times. Its antigen remains unidentified. The PCR made use of 60 Vbeta and 13 Jbeta primers. Authors' methods: Roughly 10 million shared chains were among the roughly 80 million unique TCR beta chains that a later analysis counted. Method: immunoSEQ multiplex PCR; TCRdb's copy keeps in-frame clones and lacks some. The D gene and trimming were derived from the DNA, and the V and J assignments and clone size from that table. The repertoire holds approximately 120,000 clones, approximately 70% seen once, with around 7.7% in the top ten. This specimen comes from a study of cytomegalovirus exposure and HLA in healthy donors. Germline CDR1 and CDR2: SGDLS and YYNGEE. The CDR3 is 12 residues long. Trimming removed 5 bases from V and 4 bases from J, with 7 bases in between. Study conclusions and caveats: Among immune exposure information, only CMV serostatus was available. Per a prior analysis, the majority of TCR beta V segments were productive roughly 87% or roughly 30% of the time. Equally common other TCR beta chains were less clonally expanded than HLA-associated ones, a later analysis found.

The sequence was collected from a middle-aged man in good health and CMV-seronegative. Sequenced sample: PBMCs. This rearrangement joins TRBV9 to TRBJ1-5; D remains unclear. The CDR3 sequence: CASRLRNQPQHF. The CDR3 DNA is TGTGCCAGCAGACTGAGGAATCAGCCCCAGCATTTT.